This TCR beta chain comes out of a study of blood T cell repertoires in COVID-19. Here immunoSEQ multiplex PCR was the method, and the copy in TCRdb shows in-frame clones only, minus some. The data contain a few hundred thousand clones, roughly 84% of them seen just once; the ten biggest clones take up 7.2%. The CDR3 consists of 14 residues. Trimming shortened V by 6 bases and J by 7 bases, and 15 bases separated the two germline ends. The germline V gene encodes CDR1 MNHEY and CDR2 SVGAGI. Sequenced input: PBMCs or T cells enriched from blood (not recorded which). The chain carries TRBV6-5 and TRBJ2-2; unclear D gene. The clonotype originates from a man aged 30-40 years in a cohort exposed to, infected with or recovered from COVID-19 (not recorded which). CDR3 region: CASSPTESVGELFF. The CDR3 DNA follows: TGTGCCAGCAGCCCGACTGAGTCCGTCGGGGAGCTGTTTTTT.